This TCR beta chain was recovered during a study of T cells in localized non-small cell lung cancer. Comment on this clone: Its specificity is not known.

Profiled with immunoSEQ multiplex PCR; TCRdb holds only in-frame clones, not every one. Of roughly 17,000 clones listed, roughly 90% are singletons. Study results and caveats: Adjacent lung was found to contain a median around 58 of the top 100 tumor clones. Analysis by sequencing included only one tumor region, so heterogeneity remains possible.

V lost 0 bases to trimming and J lost 0 bases; unmatched junction nucleotides: 8. The germline V gene encodes CDR1 GTSNPN and CDR2 SVGIG (reference sequence). The CDR3 has 17 amino acids. This clonotype was sampled from a male donor older than 55 with stage II squamous cell lung carcinoma. The chain recombines TRBV30 with TRBJ2-1; 7 bases align to TRBD2. The sample in question was peripheral blood, obtained before any cancer treatment. Here the CDR3 reads CAWSVLRTSSSYNEQFF. The CDR3 nucleotides read TGTGCCTGGAGTGTACTCCGGACTAGTAGCTCCTACAATGAGCAGTTCTTC.